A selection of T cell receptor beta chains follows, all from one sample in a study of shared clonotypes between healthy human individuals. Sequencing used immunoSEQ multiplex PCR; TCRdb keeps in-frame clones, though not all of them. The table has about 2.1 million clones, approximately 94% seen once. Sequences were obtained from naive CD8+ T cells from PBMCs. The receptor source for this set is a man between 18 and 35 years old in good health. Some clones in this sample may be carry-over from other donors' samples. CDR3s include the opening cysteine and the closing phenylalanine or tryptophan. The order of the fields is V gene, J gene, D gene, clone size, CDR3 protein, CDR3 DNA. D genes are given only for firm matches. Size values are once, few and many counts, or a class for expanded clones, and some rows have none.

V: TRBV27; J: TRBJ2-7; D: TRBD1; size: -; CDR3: CASTRIVPRGPEEQYF; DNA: TGTGCCAGCACCCGAATCGTCCCTAGGGGGCCAGAGGAGCAGTACTTC
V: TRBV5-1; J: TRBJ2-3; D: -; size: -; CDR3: CASSLGSDTQYF; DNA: TGCGCCAGCAGCTTGGGGTCAGATACGCAGTATTTT
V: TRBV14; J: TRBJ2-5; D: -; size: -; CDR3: CASSQSFRSQGQETQYF; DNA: TGTGCCAGCAGCCAATCGTTTCGGAGCCAGGGGCAAGAGACCCAGTACTTC
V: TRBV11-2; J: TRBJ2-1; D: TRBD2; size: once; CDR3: CASSLASGNYNEQFF; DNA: TGTGCCAGCAGCTTAGCTAGCGGGAACTACAATGAGCAGTTCTTC
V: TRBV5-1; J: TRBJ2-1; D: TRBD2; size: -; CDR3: CASSLASGTYNEQFF; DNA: TGCGCCAGCAGCTTGGCTAGCGGGACCTACAATGAGCAGTTCTTC
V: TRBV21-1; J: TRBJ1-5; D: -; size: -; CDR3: CASSPSGADRGHNQPQHF; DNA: TGTGCCAGCAGCCCTTCGGGGGCGGACAGAGGACACAATCAGCCCCAGCATTTT
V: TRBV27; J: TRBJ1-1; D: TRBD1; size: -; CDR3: CASSSNTGGPKNTEAFF; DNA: TGTGCCAGCAGTTCCAATACAGGGGGCCCCAAGAACACTGAAGCTTTCTTT
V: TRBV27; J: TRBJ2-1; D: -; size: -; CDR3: CASSLAGQGNEQFF; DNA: TGTGCCAGCAGTTTAGCGGGTCAGGGGAATGAGCAGTTCTTC
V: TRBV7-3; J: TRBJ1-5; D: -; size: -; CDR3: CASSASLGQPQHF; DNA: TGTGCCAGCAGCGCGAGTCTCGGTCAGCCCCAGCATTTT
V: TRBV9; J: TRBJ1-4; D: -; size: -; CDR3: CASSGGRANEKLFF; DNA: TGTGCCAGCAGCGGGGGGCGGGCTAATGAAAAACTGTTTTTT
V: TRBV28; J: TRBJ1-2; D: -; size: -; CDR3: CASSYGTAYGYTF; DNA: TGTGCCAGCAGCTACGGGACGGCCTATGGCTACACCTTC
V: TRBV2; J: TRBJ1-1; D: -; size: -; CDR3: CASRERPGLRAEAFF; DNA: TGTGCCAGCAGGGAAAGACCCGGTTTGAGGGCTGAAGCTTTCTTT
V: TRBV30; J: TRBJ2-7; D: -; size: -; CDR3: CAWRIAIRGEQYF; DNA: TGTGCCTGGAGGATAGCGATCAGGGGCGAGCAGTACTTC
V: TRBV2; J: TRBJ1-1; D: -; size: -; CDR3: CASRGDKGGGTEAFF; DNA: TGTGCCAGCAGGGGAGACAAGGGGGGAGGAACTGAAGCTTTCTTT
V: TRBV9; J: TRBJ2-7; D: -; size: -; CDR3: CASSVGRGPDEQYF; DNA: TGTGCCAGCAGCGTAGGTCGGGGACCGGACGAGCAGTACTTC
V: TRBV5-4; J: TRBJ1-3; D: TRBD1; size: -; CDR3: CAGRDRGQEDGNTIYF; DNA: TGTGCCGGCCGGGACAGGGGGCAGGAAGATGGAAACACCATATATTTT
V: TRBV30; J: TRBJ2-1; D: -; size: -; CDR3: CAWRTGFEQFF; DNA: TGTGCCTGGAGAACAGGGTTTGAGCAGTTCTTC
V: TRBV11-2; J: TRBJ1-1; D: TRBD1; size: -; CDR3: CASSLFDRAMNTEAFF; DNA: TGTGCCAGCAGCCTTTTTGACAGGGCCATGAACACTGAAGCTTTCTTT
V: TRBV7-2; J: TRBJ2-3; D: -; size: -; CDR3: CASSLVGKGVTDTQYF; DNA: TGTGCCAGCAGCTTAGTAGGGAAAGGGGTCACAGATACGCAGTATTTT
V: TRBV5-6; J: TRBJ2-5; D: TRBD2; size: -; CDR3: CASRGGSETQYF; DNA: TGTGCCAGCAGGGGAGGGTCGGAGACCCAGTACTTC
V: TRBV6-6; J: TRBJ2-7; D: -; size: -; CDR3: CASSYSQSYEQYF; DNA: TGTGCCAGCAGTTACTCGCAGTCCTACGAGCAGTACTTC
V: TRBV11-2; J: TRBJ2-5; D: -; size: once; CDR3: CASVRGAGETQYF; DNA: TGTGCCAGCGTCCGGGGGGCGGGGGAGACCCAGTACTTC
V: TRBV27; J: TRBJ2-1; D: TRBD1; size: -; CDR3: CASSTGTGSYNEQFF; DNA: TGTGCCAGCAGTACCGGGACAGGGTCCTACAATGAGCAGTTCTTC
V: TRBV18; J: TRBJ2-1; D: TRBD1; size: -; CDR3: CASSPPDGDREFF; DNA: TGTGCCAGCTCACCACCGGATGGGGACAGGGAGTTCTTC
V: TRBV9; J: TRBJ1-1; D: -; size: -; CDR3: CASSGPDLNLNTEAFF; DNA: TGTGCCAGCAGCGGCCCTGATCTGAATTTGAACACTGAAGCTTTCTTT
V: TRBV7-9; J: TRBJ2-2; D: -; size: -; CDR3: CASSFVSGANTGELFF; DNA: TGTGCCAGCAGCTTCGTTTCAGGGGCGAACACCGGGGAGCTGTTTTTT
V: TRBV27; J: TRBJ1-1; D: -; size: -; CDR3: CASRPEWGGTEAFF; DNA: TGTGCCAGCAGGCCCGAGTGGGGTGGCACTGAAGCTTTCTTT
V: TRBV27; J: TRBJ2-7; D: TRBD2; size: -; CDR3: CASSLAGGPYEQYF; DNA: TGTGCCAGCAGTTTAGCGGGAGGGCCCTACGAGCAGTACTTC
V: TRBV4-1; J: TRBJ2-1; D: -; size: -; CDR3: CASSQEGRREQFF; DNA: TGCGCCAGCAGCCAAGAAGGACGGCGGGAGCAGTTCTTC
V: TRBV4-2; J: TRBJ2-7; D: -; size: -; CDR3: CASSQVGYGEEQYF; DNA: TGTGCCAGCAGCCAAGTCGGGTACGGTGAGGAGCAGTACTTC
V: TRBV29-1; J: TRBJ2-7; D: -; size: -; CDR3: CSATERSSYEQYF; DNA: TGCAGCGCTACCGAGCGGAGCTCCTACGAGCAGTACTTC
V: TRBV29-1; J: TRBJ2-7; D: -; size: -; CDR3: CSVKGNPYEQYF; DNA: TGCAGCGTTAAAGGGAACCCCTACGAGCAGTACTTC
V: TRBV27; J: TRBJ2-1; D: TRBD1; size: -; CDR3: CASGVTGSFNEQFF; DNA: TGTGCCAGCGGGGTGACAGGGTCCTTCAATGAGCAGTTCTTC
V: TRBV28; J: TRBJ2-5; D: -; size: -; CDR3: CASSLKYGTQETQYF; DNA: TGTGCCAGCAGTTTGAAGTACGGGACCCAAGAGACCCAGTACTTC
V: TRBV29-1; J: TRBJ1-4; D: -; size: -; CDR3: CSVEEGDGGLFF; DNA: TGCAGCGTTGAAGAGGGAGATGGAGGACTGTTTTTT
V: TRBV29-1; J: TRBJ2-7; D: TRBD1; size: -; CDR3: CSVDGQGSHEQYF; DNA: TGCAGCGTTGACGGACAGGGCTCCCACGAGCAGTACTTC
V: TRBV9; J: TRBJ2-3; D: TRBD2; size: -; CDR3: CASSDQGLAGDTQYF; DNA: TGTGCCAGCAGCGACCAGGGACTAGCGGGAGATACGCAGTATTTT
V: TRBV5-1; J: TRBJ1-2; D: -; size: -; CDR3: CAHPFHTLNAVQGNTF; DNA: TGCGCCCATCCATTTCACACATTGAATGCGGTTCAGGGGAACACCTTC
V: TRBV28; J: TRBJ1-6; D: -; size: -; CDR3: CASTLSNGSPLHF; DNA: TGTGCCAGCACCCTTTCCAATGGTTCACCCCTCCACTTT
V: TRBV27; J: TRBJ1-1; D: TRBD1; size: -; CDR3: CASTVTGGGTEAFF; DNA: TGTGCCAGCACTGTGACAGGGGGAGGAACTGAAGCTTTCTTT
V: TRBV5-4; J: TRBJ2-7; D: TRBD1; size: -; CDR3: CASSLDRGAYEQYF; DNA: TGTGCCAGCAGTTTGGACAGGGGCGCTTACGAGCAGTACTTC
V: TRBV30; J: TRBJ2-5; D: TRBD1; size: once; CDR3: CAWTSGTGGRETQYF; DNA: TGTGCCTGGACGTCAGGGACAGGCGGTCGGGAGACCCAGTACTTC
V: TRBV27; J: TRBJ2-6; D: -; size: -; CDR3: CASSLGKGGNVLTF; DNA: TGTGCCAGCAGTTTAGGAAAGGGCGGCAACGTCCTGACTTTC
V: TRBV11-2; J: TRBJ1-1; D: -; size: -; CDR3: CASSSPKNGGSTEAFF; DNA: TGTGCCAGCAGCTCCCCAAAAAACGGGGGTAGCACTGAAGCTTTCTTT
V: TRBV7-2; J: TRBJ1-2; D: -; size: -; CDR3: CASSLVRDYGYTF; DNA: TGTGCCAGCAGCTTAGTCAGGGACTATGGCTACACCTTC
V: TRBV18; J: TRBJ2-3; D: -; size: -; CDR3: CASSLGVYTSDTQYF; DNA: TGTGCCAGCTCACTTGGAGTTTATACTTCAGATACGCAGTATTTT
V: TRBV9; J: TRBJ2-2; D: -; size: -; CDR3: CASSPLGNTGELFF; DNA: TGTGCCAGCAGCCCCCTGGGGAACACCGGGGAGCTGTTTTTT
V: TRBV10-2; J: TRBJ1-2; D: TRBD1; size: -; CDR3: CASIQPNRDRGFDDGYTF; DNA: TGCGCCAGCATACAACCCAACCGGGACAGGGGCTTTGATGATGGCTACACCTTC
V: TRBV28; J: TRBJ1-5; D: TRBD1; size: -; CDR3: CANPTGTALGPQHF; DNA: TGTGCCAACCCAACCGGGACAGCCTTGGGCCCCCAGCATTTT
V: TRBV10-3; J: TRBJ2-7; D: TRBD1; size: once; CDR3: CAISEEVGRGNYEQYF; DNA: TGTGCCATCAGTGAGGAGGTTGGCAGGGGGAACTACGAGCAGTACTTC
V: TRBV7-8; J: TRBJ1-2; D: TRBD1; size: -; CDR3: CASSSIRTGGDYGYTF; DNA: TGTGCCAGCAGCTCAATAAGGACAGGGGGGGACTATGGCTACACCTTC
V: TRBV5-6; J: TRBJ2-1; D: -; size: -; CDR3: CASSLPFGEQFF; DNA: TGTGCCAGCAGCTTGCCTTTTGGTGAGCAGTTCTTC